These 17 T cell receptor beta chains share one sample of origin, sequenced in a study of early T cells in non-severe SARS-CoV-2 infection. TCRdb ran MiXCR on the 5' RACE reads and lists one entry per CDR3 protein. Seen here are roughly 90,000 distinct CDR3 sequences, 11% to 15% observed once, and the top ten hold about 6.1%. Sequencing was done on a sample of whole blood. These receptors were collected from an adult who was a healthcare worker with PCR-confirmed SARS-CoV-2 infection or an uninfected control (not recorded which).

There are many counts of this clonotype. This sequence joins TRBV29-1 and TRBJ1-2; 8 bases fit TRBD1. The CDR3 totals 13 residues. V was pared by 4 bases and J by 1 base, with 2 bases of the junction left unmatched. Germline CDR1 reads SQVTM; CDR2 reads ANQGSEA. The CDR3: CSVATGDNYGYTF. The CDR3 coding sequence is TGCAGCGTTGCGACAGGGGATAACTATGGCTACACCTTC.

This clonotype has at least ten counts. This chain uses TRBV20-1 with TRBJ1-3; D ambiguous. Deletions cut 6 bases from V and 0 bases from J, with 15 bases between. Germline CDR1 and CDR2: DFQATT and SNEGSKA (reference sequence). The CDR3 is 15 amino acids. This CDR3 reads CSAKAGADSGNTIYF. Here the CDR3 DNA reads TGCAGTGCCAAGGCAGGCGCTGACTCTGGAAACACCATATATTTT.

This clonotype was counted only a few times. The chain has TRBV24-1 and TRBJ1-6; 8 bases are shared with TRBD1. V was clipped by 10 bases and J by 8 bases; unmatched bases: 6. Per germline, CDR1 KGHDR and CDR2 SFDVKD. There are 13 residues in the CDR3. As DNA, the CDR3 is TGTGCCACTGCGACAGGGGAGGATTCACCCCTCCACTTT. This translates into CATATGEDSPLHF.

This clonotype was seen only a few times. J is TRBJ1-1 and V is TRBV6-1, with TRBD1 matching 9 bases. V gave up 7 bases and J gave up 5 bases; unmatched junction bases: 5. The CDR3 loop spans 13 amino acids. The germline CDR1 and CDR2 sequences are MNHNS and SASEGT. CDR3 coding DNA: TGTGCCAGCATGCGGACAGGGGTGACTGAAGCTTTCTTT. Its translation is CASMRTGVTEAFF.

This clonotype has a handful of counts. The chain links TRBV6-4 to TRBJ2-2, with D perhaps matching TRBD1 (6 bases). The CDR3 runs 14 residues. Looked up from germline, CDR1 is MRHNA and CDR2 is SNTAGT. Trimming shortened V by 5 bases and J by 3 bases, and 10 bases separated the two germline ends. CDR3 in amino acids: CASSFRGDTGELFF. The CDR3 bases are TGTGCCAGCAGTTTCAGGGGAGACACCGGGGAGCTGTTTTTT.

This clonotype was observed a handful of times. The V call is TRBV6-4, the J call TRBJ2-1; 9 positions match TRBD2. The J segment lost 4 bases and the V segment lost 0 bases, leaving 4 bases of the junction unmatched. CDR1 and CDR2 from the germline V gene are MRHNA and SNTAGT. CDR3 length equals 16 residues. The CDR3 sequence is CASSDSSGGDYNEQFF. The CDR3 DNA reads TGTGCCAGCAGTGACTCTAGCGGGGGTGATTACAATGAGCAGTTCTTC.

This clonotype was recorded many times. The CDR3 DNA follows: TGTGCCAGCAGTTTAGCAGAAGCTTTCTTT. Residues: CASSLAEAFF. The rearrangement joins TRBV28 to TRBJ1-1; D call uncertain. The CDR3 runs to 10 residues. The V gene's germline CDR1 is MDHEN and CDR2 SYDVKM. Trimming cost V 2 bases and J 8 bases, with 3 bases left between them.

This clonotype was detected only a few times. The chain joins TRBV7-9 to TRBJ1-6, with D unclear. The CDR3 is made up of 14 amino acids. Germline CDR1 SEHNR, CDR2 FQNEAQ (reference sequence). V lost 2 bases and J lost 8, with 10 bases in between. The CDR3 DNA reads as TGTGCCAGCAGCTTAACCGCTGTGGATTCACCCCTCCACTTT. This encodes CASSLTAVDSPLHF.

This clonotype was counted a few times. The V gene is TRBV14, the J gene TRBJ2-2, with D hard to call. The CDR3 loop spans 14 amino acids. Trimming took 4 bases from V and 4 from J, leaving 10 bases between them. Germline V gene sequence: CDR1 SGHDN, CDR2 FVKESK. The CDR3 DNA sequence: TGTGCCAGCAGCCCAGGACGTAGCACCGGGGAGCTGTTTTTT. This sequence encodes CASSPGRSTGELFF. Drawing the rest from reference TRBV14 and TRBJ2-2, the complete variable domain is EAGVTQFPSHSVIEKGQTVTLRCDPISGHDNLYWYRRVMGKEIKFLLHFVKESKQDESGMPNNRFLAERTGGTYSTLKVQPAELEDSGVYFCASSPGRSTGELFFGEGSRLTVL.

This chain joins TRBV10-1 and TRBJ2-3, with D possibly TRBD2 on 5 matching bases. The CDR3 loop spans 12 amino acids. The V and J ends lost 2 bases and 10 bases respectively, with 10 bases between them. The germline V gene encodes CDR1 WNHNN and CDR2 SYGVQD (reference sequence). The CDR3 DNA sequence: TGCGCCAGCAGTGAGGGGGAGTCACCGCAGTATTTT. Translation gives CASSEGESPQYF.

A few counts support this clonotype. The chain combines TRBV4-3 with TRBJ1-1, with D uncertain. The CDR3 is 14 residues long. Looked up from germline, CDR1 is LGHNA and CDR2 is YSLEER. V gave up 4 bases and J gave up 1 base, with 10 bases separating them. CDR3 region: CASSRAPSNTEAFF. The CDR3 bases are TGCGCCAGCAGCCGCGCGCCTTCGAACACTGAAGCTTTCTTT.

The sample holds one count of this clonotype. The chain uses TRBV6-2 or TRBV6-3 and TRBJ2-2; TRBD1 matches 7 bases. The CDR3 has 13 amino acids. With V trimmed by 7 bases and J by 6 bases, 5 bases remained unmatched. The germline V gene encodes CDR1 MNHEY and CDR2 SVGEGT. The CDR3 bases are TGTGCCAGCACCAAAACAGGGGCCGGGGAGCTGTTTTTT. It yields the protein CASTKTGAGELFF.

V usage is TRBV29-1 and J usage is TRBJ1-3, with 8 nucleotides matching TRBD1. The CDR3 contains 12 residues. Germline V lookup: CDR1 SQVTM, CDR2 ANQGSEA. J lost 3 bases, V lost 5 bases, and 0 bases had no gene match. The CDR3 nucleotides read TGCAGCGTTACAGGGGGTGGAAACACCATATATTTT. Protein product: CSVTGGGNTIYF.

This clonotype was detected a few times. At one end, the junction sequence differs from germline, possibly due to a read error. This rearrangement joins TRBV20-1 to TRBJ1-4; 9 positions agree with TRBD1. This CDR3 is 12 amino acids long. CDR1 DFQATT and CDR2 SNEGSKA come from the germline V gene (reference sequence). CDR3 DNA: TGCAGTGCTAGAGATCGGACAGGGGTGTCTCTTTTT. Protein sequence: CSARDRTGVSLF.

Only a few counts were recorded for this clonotype. The chain couples TRBV7-2 to TRBJ1-2, with 9 bases that match TRBD1. The CDR3 has 14 residues. Germline V gives CDR1 SGHTA, CDR2 FQGNSA. J lost 6 bases, V lost 5 bases, and 7 bases had no gene match. The chain's CDR3 is CASSPRTGDHGYTF. Here the CDR3 DNA reads TGTGCCAGCAGCCCCCGGACAGGGGATCATGGCTACACCTTC.

The chain has TRBV6-5 and TRBJ2-2; 10 bases map to TRBD2. The CDR3 loop spans 16 amino acids. The V gene end was trimmed by 4 bases and the J gene end by 4 bases; junction bases not matched to a gene: 6. Germline V gives CDR1 MNHEY, CDR2 SVGAGI. The CDR3 loop is CASSFSGGAGTGELFF. DNA of the CDR3: TGTGCCAGCAGTTTCAGCGGGGGGGCCGGCACCGGGGAGCTGTTTTTT.

CDR3 region: CASSFSEGTGTNSPLHF. In nucleotides, the CDR3 is TGTGCCAGCAGTTTCTCTGAGGGGACAGGTACTAATTCACCCCTCCACTTT. The chain employs TRBV28 and TRBJ1-6, with TRBD1 identical over 8 bases. CDR3 length: 17 residues. Trimming cost V 3 bases and J 6 bases; bases outside gene matches: 10. Germline assignment: CDR1 MDHEN and CDR2 SYDVKM.